This T cell receptor (beta chain) emerged from a study of technical replicates of blood from several donors. In germline, CDR1 is MGHRA, CDR2 YSYEKL. The V segment lost 2 bases and the J segment 4 bases; nucleotides outside the gene matches: 12. The CDR3 is 17 amino acids. Assay used: immunoSEQ multiplex PCR; TCRdb lists only in-frame clones, some missing. The sample lists 65,000 to 75,000 clones, about 90% occurring once. This receptor was taken from a human donor in good health. Some clones in this sample may be carry-over from other donors' samples. Material: PBMCs. The gene calls are TRBV4-1 and TRBJ2-5, with TRBD2 matching over 8 bases. For the CDR3, the DNA is TGCGCCAGCAGCCAATGGGGAGGTGGAACTAGCGGAGAGACCCAGTACTTC. It yields the protein CASSQWGGGTSGETQYF.